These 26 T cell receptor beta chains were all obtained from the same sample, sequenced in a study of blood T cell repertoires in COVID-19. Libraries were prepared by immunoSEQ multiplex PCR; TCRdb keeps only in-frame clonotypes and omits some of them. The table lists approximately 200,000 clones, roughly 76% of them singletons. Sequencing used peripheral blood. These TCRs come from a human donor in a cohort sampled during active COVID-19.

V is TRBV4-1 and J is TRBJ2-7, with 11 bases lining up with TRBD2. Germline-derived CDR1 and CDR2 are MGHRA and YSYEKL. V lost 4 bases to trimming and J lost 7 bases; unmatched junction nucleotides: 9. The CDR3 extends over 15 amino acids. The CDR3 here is CASSPQLAGVEEQYF. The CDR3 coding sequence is TGCGCCAGCAGCCCACAACTAGCGGGAGTGGAAGAGCAGTACTTC.

Written as DNA, the CDR3 is TGTGCCAGCAGCTTCGTCGAGACGGGCACCGGGGAGCTGTTTTTT. The encoded protein is CASSFVETGTGELFF. This sequence joins TRBV7-8 and TRBJ2-2; unclear D gene. The V gene lost 3 bases and the J gene lost 4 bases, with 12 bases spanning the gap. The CDR3 extends over 15 amino acids. Germline CDR1 reads SGHVS; CDR2 reads FQNEAQ.

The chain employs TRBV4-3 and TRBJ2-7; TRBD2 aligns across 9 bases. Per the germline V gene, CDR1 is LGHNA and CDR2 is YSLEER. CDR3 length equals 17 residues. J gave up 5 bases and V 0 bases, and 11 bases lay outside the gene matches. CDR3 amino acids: CASSQDGGGLASHEQYF. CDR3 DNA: TGCGCCAGCAGCCAAGATGGAGGGGGACTAGCTTCCCACGAGCAGTACTTC.

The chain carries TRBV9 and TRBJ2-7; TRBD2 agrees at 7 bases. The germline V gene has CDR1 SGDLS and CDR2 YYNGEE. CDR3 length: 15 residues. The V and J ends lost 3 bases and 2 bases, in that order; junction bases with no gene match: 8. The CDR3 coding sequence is TGTGCCAGCAGCGCAAAGACGGGACTAACCTACGAGCAGTACTTC. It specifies CASSAKTGLTYEQYF.

DNA of the CDR3: TGTGCCAGCAGTGTCGGGACATACTCTGGAAACACCATATATTTT. Translating it yields CASSVGTYSGNTIYF. This chain joins TRBV2 and TRBJ1-3, with a possible D match to TRBD1 (6 bases). V gave up 4 bases and J gave up 0 bases, with 10 bases separating them. Germline assignment: CDR1 SNHLY and CDR2 FYNNEI. CDR3 size: 15 residues.

The chain's CDR3 is CASSPGTNYGYTF. The CDR3 nucleotides read TGTGCCAGCAGTCCTGGGACAAACTATGGCTACACCTTC. The V gene is TRBV7-3, the J gene TRBJ1-2, with D possibly TRBD1 on 6 matching bases. V lost 6 bases and J lost 2, with 10 bases in between. CDR1 is SGHTA, CDR2 FQGTGA, per germline. The CDR3 consists of 13 residues.

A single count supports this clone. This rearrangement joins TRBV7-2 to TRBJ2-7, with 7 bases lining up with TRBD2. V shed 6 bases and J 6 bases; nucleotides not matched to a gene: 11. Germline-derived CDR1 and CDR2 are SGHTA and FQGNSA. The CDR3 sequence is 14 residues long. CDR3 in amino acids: CASRRSGIAGEQYF. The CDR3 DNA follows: TGTGCCAGCAGACGATCCGGAATAGCGGGCGAGCAGTACTTC.

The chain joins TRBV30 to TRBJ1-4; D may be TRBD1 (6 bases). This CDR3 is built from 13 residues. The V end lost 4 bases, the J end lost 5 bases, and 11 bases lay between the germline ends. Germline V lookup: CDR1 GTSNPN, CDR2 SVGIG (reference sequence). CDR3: CAWNRDTNEKLFF. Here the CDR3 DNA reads TGTGCCTGGAACCGGGACACCAATGAAAAACTGTTTTTT.

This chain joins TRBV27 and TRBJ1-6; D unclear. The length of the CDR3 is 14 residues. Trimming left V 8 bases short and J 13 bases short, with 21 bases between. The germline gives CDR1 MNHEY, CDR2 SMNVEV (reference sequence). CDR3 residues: CASPKDCKTGPLHF. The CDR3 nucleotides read TGTGCCAGCCCCAAGGACTGCAAAACGGGCCCCCTCCACTTT.

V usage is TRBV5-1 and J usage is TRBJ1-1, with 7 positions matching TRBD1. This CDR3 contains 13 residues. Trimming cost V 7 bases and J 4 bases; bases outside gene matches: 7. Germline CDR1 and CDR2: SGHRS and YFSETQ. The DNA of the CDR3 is TGCGCCAGCGCTCAGACAGGGCCCACTGAAGCTTTCTTT. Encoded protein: CASAQTGPTEAFF.

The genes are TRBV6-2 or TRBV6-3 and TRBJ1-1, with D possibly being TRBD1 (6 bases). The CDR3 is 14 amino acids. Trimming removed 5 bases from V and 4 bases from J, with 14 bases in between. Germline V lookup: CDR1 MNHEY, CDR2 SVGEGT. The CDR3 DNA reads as TGTGCCAGCAGTCAACAGGGCTTTGTCACTGAAGCTTTCTTT. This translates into CASSQQGFVTEAFF.

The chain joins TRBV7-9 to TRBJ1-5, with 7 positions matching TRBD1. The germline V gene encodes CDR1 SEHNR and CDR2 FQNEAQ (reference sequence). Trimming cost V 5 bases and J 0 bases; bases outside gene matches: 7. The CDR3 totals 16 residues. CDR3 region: CASSMGQPYSNQPQHF. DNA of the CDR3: TGTGCCAGCAGCATGGGACAGCCGTATAGCAATCAGCCCCAGCATTTT.

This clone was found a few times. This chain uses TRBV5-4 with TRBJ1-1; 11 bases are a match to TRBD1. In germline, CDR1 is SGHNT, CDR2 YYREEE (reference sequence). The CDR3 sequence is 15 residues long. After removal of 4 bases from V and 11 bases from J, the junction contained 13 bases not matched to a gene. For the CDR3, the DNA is TGTGCCAGCAGCGGAGAGGACAGGGGGCAAAGATACGCTTTCTTT. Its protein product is CASSGEDRGQRYAFF.

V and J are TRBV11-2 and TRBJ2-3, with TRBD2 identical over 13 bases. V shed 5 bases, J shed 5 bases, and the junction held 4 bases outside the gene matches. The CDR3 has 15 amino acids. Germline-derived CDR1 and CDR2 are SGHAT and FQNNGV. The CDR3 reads CASSPWTSGGDTQYF. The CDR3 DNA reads TGTGCCAGCAGCCCATGGACTAGCGGGGGAGATACGCAGTATTTT. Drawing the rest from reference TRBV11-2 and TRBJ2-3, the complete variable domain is EAGVAQSPRYKIIEKRQSVAFWCNPISGHATLYWYQQILGQGPKLLIQFQNNGVVDDSQLPKDRFSAERLKGVDSTLKIQPAKLEDSAVYLCASSPWTSGGDTQYFGPGTRLTVL.

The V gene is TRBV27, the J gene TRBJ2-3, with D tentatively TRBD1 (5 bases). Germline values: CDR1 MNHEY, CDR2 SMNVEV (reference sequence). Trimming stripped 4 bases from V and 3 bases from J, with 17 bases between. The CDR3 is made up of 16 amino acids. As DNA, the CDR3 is TGTGCCAGCAGTTCCCGAAGGACAAGGGGAACAGATACGCAGTATTTT. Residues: CASSSRRTRGTDTQYF.

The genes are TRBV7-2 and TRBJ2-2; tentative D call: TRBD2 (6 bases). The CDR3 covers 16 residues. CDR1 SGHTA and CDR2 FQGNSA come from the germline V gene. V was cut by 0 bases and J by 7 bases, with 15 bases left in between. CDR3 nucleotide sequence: TGTGCCAGCAGCTTAGCGTTCGGGGGAGGAAGCGGGGAGCTGTTTTTT. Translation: CASSLAFGGGSGELFF.

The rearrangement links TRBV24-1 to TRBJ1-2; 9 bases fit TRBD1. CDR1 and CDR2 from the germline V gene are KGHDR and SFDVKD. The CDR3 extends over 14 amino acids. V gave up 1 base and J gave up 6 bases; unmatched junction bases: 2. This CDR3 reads CATSDFDRGNGYTF. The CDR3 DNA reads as TGTGCCACCAGTGATTTTGACAGGGGGAATGGCTACACCTTC.

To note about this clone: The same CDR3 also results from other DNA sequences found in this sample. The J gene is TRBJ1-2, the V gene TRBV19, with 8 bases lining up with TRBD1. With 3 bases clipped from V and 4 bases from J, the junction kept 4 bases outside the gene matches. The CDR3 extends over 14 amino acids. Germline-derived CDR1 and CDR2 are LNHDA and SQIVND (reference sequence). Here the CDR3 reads CASSIGQGAYGYTF. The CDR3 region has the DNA TGTGCCAGTAGTATTGGGCAGGGGGCCTATGGCTACACCTTC.

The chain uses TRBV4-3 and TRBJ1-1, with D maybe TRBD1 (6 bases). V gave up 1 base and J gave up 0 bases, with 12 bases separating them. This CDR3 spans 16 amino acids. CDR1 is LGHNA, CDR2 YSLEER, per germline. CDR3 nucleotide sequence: TGCGCCAGCAGCCAAGGCAGACAGGCGATGAACACTGAAGCTTTCTTT. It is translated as CASSQGRQAMNTEAFF.

CDR3 DNA: TGTGCCAGCAGCGTAGTGGCGGGAGCCACAGATACGCAGTATTTT. It encodes CASSVVAGATDTQYF. V usage is TRBV9 and J usage is TRBJ2-3; 7 nucleotides line up with TRBD2. J gave up 2 bases and V 0 bases, and 3 bases lay outside the gene matches. This CDR3 has 15 residues. CDR1 SGDLS and CDR2 YYNGEE come from the germline V gene.

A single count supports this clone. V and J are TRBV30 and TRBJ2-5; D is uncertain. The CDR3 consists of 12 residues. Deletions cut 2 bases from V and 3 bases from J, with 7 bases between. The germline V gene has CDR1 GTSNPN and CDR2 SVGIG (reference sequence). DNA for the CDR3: TGTGCCTGGAGTCAGTCAGAAGAGACCCAGTACTTC. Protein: CAWSQSEETQYF.

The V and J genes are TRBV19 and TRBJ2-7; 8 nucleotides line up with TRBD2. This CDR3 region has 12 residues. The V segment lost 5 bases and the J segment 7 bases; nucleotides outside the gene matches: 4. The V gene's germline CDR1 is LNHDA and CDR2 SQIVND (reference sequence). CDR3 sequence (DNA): TGTGCCAGTAGTTTATTAGCGGGGGAGCAGTACTTC. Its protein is CASSLLAGEQYF. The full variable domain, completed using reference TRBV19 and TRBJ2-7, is DGGITQSPKYLFRKEGQNVTLSCEQNLNHDAMYWYRQDPGQGLRLIYYSQIVNDFQKGDIAEGYSVSREKKESFPLTVTSAQKNPTAFYLCASSLLAGEQYFGPGTRLTVT.

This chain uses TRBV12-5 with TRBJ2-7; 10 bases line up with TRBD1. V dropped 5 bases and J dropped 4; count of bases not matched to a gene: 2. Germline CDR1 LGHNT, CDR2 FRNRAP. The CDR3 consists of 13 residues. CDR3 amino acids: CASGRDRGYEQYF. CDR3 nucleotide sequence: TGTGCTAGTGGTCGGGACAGGGGTTACGAGCAGTACTTC.

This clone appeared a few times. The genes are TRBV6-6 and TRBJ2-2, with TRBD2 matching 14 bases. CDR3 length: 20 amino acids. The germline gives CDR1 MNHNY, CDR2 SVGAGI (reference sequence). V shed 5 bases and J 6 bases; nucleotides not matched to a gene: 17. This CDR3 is CASSRPTSGRAGSLAGELFF. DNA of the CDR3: TGTGCCAGCAGTCGTCCGACTAGCGGGAGGGCCGGTTCGTTGGCCGGGGAGCTGTTTTTT.

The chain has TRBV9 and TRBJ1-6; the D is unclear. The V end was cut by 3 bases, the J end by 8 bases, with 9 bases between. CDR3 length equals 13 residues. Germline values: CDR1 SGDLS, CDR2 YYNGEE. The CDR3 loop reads CASSGRGDSPLHF. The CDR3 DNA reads TGTGCCAGCAGCGGCCGGGGAGATTCACCCCTCCACTTT.

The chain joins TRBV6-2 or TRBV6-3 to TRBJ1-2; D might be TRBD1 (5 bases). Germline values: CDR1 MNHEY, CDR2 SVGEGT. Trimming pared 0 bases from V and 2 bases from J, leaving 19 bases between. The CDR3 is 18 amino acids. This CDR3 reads CASSYSMYQGAVNYGYTF. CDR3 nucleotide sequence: TGTGCCAGCAGTTACTCGATGTACCAAGGGGCGGTCAACTATGGCTACACCTTC.